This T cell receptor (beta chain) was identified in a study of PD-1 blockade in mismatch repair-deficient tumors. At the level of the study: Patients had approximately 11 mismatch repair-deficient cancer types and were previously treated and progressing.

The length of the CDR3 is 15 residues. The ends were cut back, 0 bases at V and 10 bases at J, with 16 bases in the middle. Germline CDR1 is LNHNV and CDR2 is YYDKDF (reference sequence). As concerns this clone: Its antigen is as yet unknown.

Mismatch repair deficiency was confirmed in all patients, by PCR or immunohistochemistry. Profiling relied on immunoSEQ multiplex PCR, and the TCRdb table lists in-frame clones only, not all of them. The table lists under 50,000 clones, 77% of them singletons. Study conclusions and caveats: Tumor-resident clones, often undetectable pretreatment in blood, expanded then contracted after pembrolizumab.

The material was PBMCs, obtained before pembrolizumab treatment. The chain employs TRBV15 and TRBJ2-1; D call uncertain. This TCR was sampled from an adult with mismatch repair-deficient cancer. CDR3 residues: CATSRDAARMEEQFF. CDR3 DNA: TGTGCCACCAGCAGAGATGCGGCCAGGATGGAAGAGCAGTTCTTC.